The 21 T cell receptor beta chains below all came from one sample that was sequenced in a study of blood T cells in healthy people across ages. It was with a sample-barcoded 5' primer and a J-beta primer mix that a second PCR of about 7 to 12 cycles was run. TCRdb independently ran MiXCR on the 5' RACE reads; one entry per CDR3 protein. The sample lists under 700,000 distinct CDR3 sequences, about 25% occurring once. Separately, the same data were catalogued under a study of T cells of mothers and their children.

Specimen: blood. The origin of the receptors is a boy between 5 and 17 years old in good health.

V gene TRBV10-3 combines with J gene TRBJ2-2; TRBD2 agrees at 7 bases. V was pared by 7 bases and J by 5 bases, with 7 bases of the junction left unmatched. CDR1 and CDR2 (germline): ENHRY, SYGVKD. This CDR3 is 14 amino acids long. CDR3 sequence reads: CAIKGGGGTGELFF. The CDR3, as DNA: TGTGCCATCAAAGGCGGGGGAGGAACCGGGGAGCTGTTTTTT.

Many counts were recorded for this clonotype. V and J are TRBV12-3 or TRBV12-4 and TRBJ1-6; D is unresolved. The V and J ends lost 6 bases and 4 bases respectively, with 4 bases between them. The CDR3 is 12 amino acids. The CDR3 here is CASSSYNSPLHF. CDR3 in DNA: TGTGCCAGCAGCTCTTATAATTCACCCCTCCACTTT.

In this sample, this clonotype turned up a few times. CDR3 nucleotide sequence: TGTGCCAGCAACTTGGGACTAGCAAACTACGAGCAGTACTTC. Translation gives CASNLGLANYEQYF. V is TRBV6-2 or TRBV6-3 and J is TRBJ2-7, with 9 bases fitting TRBD2. V was clipped by 7 bases and J by 3 bases; unmatched bases: 7. Germline CDR1 and CDR2: MNHEY and SVGEGT. The CDR3 is made up of 14 amino acids.

The rearrangement uses TRBV7-8 and TRBJ2-5, with TRBD2 identical over 8 bases. V gave up 1 base and J gave up 4 bases; unmatched junction bases: 8. The length of the CDR3 is 16 residues. Germline lookup yields CDR1 SGHVS and CDR2 FQNEAQ. The CDR3 nucleotides read TGTGCCAGCAGCTTAGTTCCCGGGACTAGAGTAGAGACCCAGTACTTC. Amino acid sequence: CASSLVPGTRVETQYF.

The chain combines TRBV12-3 or TRBV12-4 with TRBJ2-5, with 8 bases aligning to TRBD1. V lost 1 base and J lost 5; bases outside the gene matches: 6. The CDR3 loop spans 15 amino acids. CDR3 nucleotides: TGTGCCAGCAGTTTAGGACAGGGGAGAGCGGAGACCCAGTACTTC. This codes for CASSLGQGRAETQYF.

This clonotype occurred many times. V usage is TRBV29-1 and J usage is TRBJ2-2; TRBD1 is a possible D gene (6 bases). Germline lookup yields CDR1 SQVTM and CDR2 ANQGSEA. CDR3 length: 14 residues. Trimming cost V 3 bases and J 2 bases, with 10 bases left between them. CDR3 amino acids: CSVDGDTNTGELFF. Here the CDR3 DNA reads TGCAGCGTTGATGGGGACACAAACACCGGGGAGCTGTTTTTT.

The chain employs TRBV4-3 and TRBJ2-3, with D possibly matching TRBD2 (7 bases). Trimming left V 0 bases short and J 7 bases short, with 17 bases between. In germline, CDR1 is LGHNA, CDR2 YSLEER. This CDR3 spans 16 amino acids. CDR3 residues: CASSQEVGGLLYTQYF. Here the CDR3 DNA reads TGCGCCAGCAGCCAAGAAGTGGGGGGGCTCTTATATACGCAGTATTTT.

This rearrangement joins TRBV5-1 to TRBJ2-2, with D possibly matching TRBD1 (7 bases). Looked up from germline, CDR1 is SGHRS and CDR2 is YFSETQ. Trimming took off 5 bases at V and 1 base at J, with 15 bases between the two ends. This CDR3 region has 16 residues. CDR3 coding DNA: TGCGCCAGCAGGTGGGGCGGGACAGAGAACACCGGGGAGCTGTTTTTT. Translating gives CASRWGGTENTGELFF.

This chain connects TRBV11-2 to TRBJ2-1; possibly TRBD1 or TRBD2 for D (5 bases each). The CDR3 spans 15 residues. V was pared by 5 bases and J by 0 bases, with 11 bases between. Germline CDR1 and CDR2: SGHAT and FQNNGV. This CDR3 is CASSPVRGSYNEQFF. The CDR3 DNA reads TGTGCCAGCAGCCCAGTGAGGGGCTCCTACAATGAGCAGTTCTTC. The whole variable domain, filled in from reference TRBV11-2 and TRBJ2-1, reads EAGVAQSPRYKIIEKRQSVAFWCNPISGHATLYWYQQILGQGPKLLIQFQNNGVVDDSQLPKDRFSAERLKGVDSTLKIQPAKLEDSAVYLCASSPVRGSYNEQFFGPGTRLTVL.

A note on this clonotype: A read error may account for a junction end that differs from germline. The rearrangement joins TRBV9 to TRBJ2-3; 9 bases are a match to TRBD2. The CDR3 totals 13 residues. CDR1 is SGDLS and CDR2 is YYNGEE in the germline V gene. CDR3 residues: CVSSVGGGDAQYF. CDR3 coding DNA: TGTGTCAGCAGCGTCGGCGGGGGGGATGCGCAGTATTTT.

This clonotype was seen many times. The genes are TRBV18 and TRBJ2-5; 7 bases map to TRBD2. The closer fit of TRBJ2-7 to the DNA end suggests the J call may be wrong. Per the germline V gene, CDR1 is KGHSH and CDR2 is LQKENI. The CDR3 sequence is 14 residues long. CDR3 coding DNA: TGTGCCAGCTCCGTTGGGGCTAGCGGCTACGAGCAGTACTTC. This translates into CASSVGASGYEQYF.

CDR3 sequence (DNA): TGTGCAAGTCACCTTCCCGCCCGGGACGGGGGACCCCAGTACTTC. Amino acids: CASHLPARDGGPQYF. The chain links TRBV12-2 to TRBJ2-5; the table's D call TRBD1 went unverified against the DNA. TRBV12-2 counts as a pseudogene. CDR3 length equals 15 residues.

This clonotype was observed at least ten times. The rearrangement uses TRBV19 and TRBJ2-5; 10 nucleotides match TRBD2. The CDR3 covers 15 residues. The germline CDR1 and CDR2 sequences are LNHDA and SQIVND (reference sequence). Trimming cost V 5 bases and J 1 base; bases outside gene matches: 4. The CDR3 reads CASSGIAGGQETQYF. The CDR3 bases are TGTGCCAGTAGTGGGATAGCGGGAGGCCAAGAGACCCAGTACTTC.

The chain links TRBV9 to TRBJ2-6, with TRBD1 identical over 7 bases. The V segment lost 3 bases and the J segment 0 bases; nucleotides outside the gene matches: 6. Germline CDR1 and CDR2: SGDLS and YYNGEE. The CDR3 covers 17 residues. The CDR3 sequence is CASSAGTASSGANVLTF. CDR3 bases: TGTGCCAGCAGCGCCGGGACAGCCTCCTCTGGGGCCAACGTCCTGACTTTC.

The chain couples TRBV4-3 to TRBJ2-1; 12 bases are shared with TRBD2. CDR1 and CDR2 from the germline V gene are LGHNA and YSLEER. The CDR3 covers 16 residues. The ends lost 4 bases at V and 1 base at J; junction bases unmatched: 2. CDR3 region: CASSRGTSGSYNEQFF. CDR3 coding DNA: TGCGCCAGCAGCCGAGGGACTAGCGGGTCCTACAATGAGCAGTTCTTC.

In its sample, this clonotype was seen once. The chain is built from TRBV7-9 and TRBJ1-4; possibly TRBD1 for D (6 bases). V lost 5 bases, J lost 7 bases, and 14 bases lay in between. The CDR3 totals 14 residues. Germline lookup yields CDR1 SEHNR and CDR2 FQNEAQ (reference sequence). CDR3 in DNA: TGTGCCAGCAGCCCAGGGGCTACAATTGAAAAACTGTTTTTT. This gives the protein CASSPGATIEKLFF.

The table lists this clonotype with a few counts. The J gene is TRBJ2-3, the V gene TRBV15; D possibly corresponds to TRBD1 (5 bases). V dropped 6 bases and J dropped 1 base, with 23 bases sitting between them. Germline CDR1 reads LNHNV; CDR2 reads YYDKDF (reference sequence). This CDR3 has 18 residues. In DNA form, the CDR3 reads TGTGCCACCAGACCTAGAAATCAAGTAGGCAGGGGCACAGATACGCAGTATTTT. It specifies CATRPRNQVGRGTDTQYF. Drawing the rest from reference TRBV15 and TRBJ2-3, the complete variable domain is DAMVIQNPRYQVTQFGKPVTLSCSQTLNHNVMYWYQQKSSQAPKLLFHYYDKDFNNEADTPDNFQSRRPNTSFCFLDIRSPGLGDTAMYLCATRPRNQVGRGTDTQYFGPGTRLTVL.

The V call is TRBV5-1, the J call TRBJ2-5; possible D gene TRBD2, 7 bases. V lost 10 bases and J lost 4, with 17 bases in between. CDR1 SGHRS and CDR2 YFSETQ come from the germline V gene. The CDR3 has 13 amino acids. CDR3 bases: TGCGCCGGCAACCTAGGGGGGGGAGAGACCCAGTACTTC. Its protein product is CAGNLGGGETQYF. The entire variable domain, with the rest obtained from reference TRBV5-1 and TRBJ2-5, is as follows: KAGVTQTPRYLIKTRGQQVTLSCSPISGHRSVSWYQQTPGQGLQFLFEYFSETQRNKGNFPGRFSGRQFSNSRSEMNVSTLELGDSALYLCAGNLGGGETQYFGPGTRLLVL.

This clonotype has more than one count but fewer than ten. The rearrangement links TRBV5-1 to TRBJ1-1; 11 bases line up with TRBD1. This CDR3 is 16 amino acids long. V was clipped by 4 bases and J by 1 base; unmatched bases: 6. The germline gives CDR1 SGHRS, CDR2 YFSETQ. The CDR3 region has the DNA TGCGCCAGCAGCGTGGGGGACAGGGGGACGAACACTGAAGCTTTCTTT. Translated, it gives CASSVGDRGTNTEAFF.

This chain links TRBV29-1 with TRBJ2-7, with a tentative D call TRBD1 (6 bases). Germline V CDR1 and CDR2: SQVTM, ANQGSEA. CDR3 size: 15 residues. The V and J ends lost 0 bases and 3 bases respectively, with 15 bases between them. The DNA for the CDR3 is TGCAGCGTTGAAGATGTAACCGCAGGGGACTACGAGCAGTACTTC. Amino acids: CSVEDVTAGDYEQYF.

The chain recombines TRBV5-1 with TRBJ1-5; D is undetermined. Per germline, CDR1 SGHRS and CDR2 YFSETQ. The length of the CDR3 is 16 residues. V shed 0 bases and J shed 0 bases, with 10 bases lying between them. The CDR3 loop reads CASSLGGEDSNQPQHF. The CDR3 region has the DNA TGCGCCAGCAGCTTGGGCGGGGAGGATAGCAATCAGCCCCAGCATTTT.